These T cell receptor beta chains were read from a single sample in a study of blood T cell repertoires in COVID-19. The protocol was immunoSEQ multiplex PCR, while the TCRdb copy is restricted to in-frame clones and leaves out a portion. The table records 250,000 to 400,000 clones, about nine tenths of them present only once. The sequenced material came from PBMCs or T cells enriched from blood (not recorded which). The receptors originated from a man aged 55-75 years who had recovered from COVID-19. The CDR3 runs from the conserved cysteine through the conserved F or W. D genes are given only for firm matches. Rows may omit the clone size; those that give it use once, few, many or a size class.

V	J	D	length	size	CDR3	DNA
TRBV6-2/TRBV6-3	TRBJ1-2	-	14	-	CASSPFQGLYGYTF	TGTGCCAGCAGCCCCTTCCAGGGTCTCTATGGCTACACCTTC
TRBV4-1	TRBJ2-3	TRBD2	18	-	CASSQKDEREVWTDTQYF	TGCGCCAGCAGCCAAAAGGATGAGCGGGAGGTTTGGACAGATACGCAGTATTTT
TRBV7-6	TRBJ2-1	TRBD2	16	-	CASSIEAGGLRNEQFF	TGTGCCAGCAGTATAGAGGCGGGAGGGCTAAGGAATGAGCAGTTCTTC
TRBV11-2	TRBJ2-1	-	16	-	CASSPHVRSSYNEQFF	TGTGCCAGCAGCCCCCACGTTCGTAGCTCCTACAATGAGCAGTTCTTC
TRBV28	TRBJ1-1	TRBD1	15	-	CASSGSFGRGTEAFF	TGTGCCAGCAGTGGGTCCTTTGGCAGGGGGACTGAAGCTTTCTTT
TRBV2	TRBJ1-5	TRBD1	15	few	CASSMGQGINQPQHF	TGTGCCAGCAGTATGGGACAGGGAATAAATCAGCCCCAGCATTTT
TRBV2	TRBJ1-5	TRBD1	14	-	CASKGAMGNQPQHF	TGTGCCAGCAAGGGGGCCATGGGAAATCAGCCCCAGCATTTT
TRBV2	TRBJ1-1	TRBD1	18	-	CASSETTLRTGMNTEAFF	TGTGCCAGCAGTGAAACTACCCTCCGGACAGGAATGAACACTGAAGCTTTCTTT
TRBV12-5	TRBJ1-2	-	15	-	CASGLVRRANYGYTF	TGTGCTAGTGGTTTGGTACGCAGGGCGAACTATGGCTACACCTTC
TRBV6-5	TRBJ2-7	-	15	-	CASSLPATGTYEQYF	TGTGCCAGCAGTCTACCCGCGACAGGGACTTACGAGCAGTACTTC
TRBV19	TRBJ1-4	-	15	-	CASSKPHGQNEKLFF	TGTGCCAGTAGTAAACCCCACGGACAGAATGAAAAACTGTTTTTT
TRBV2	TRBJ2-1	-	11	-	CASQNYNEQFF	TGTGCCAGCCAGAACTACAATGAGCAGTTCTTC
TRBV5-1	TRBJ2-7	-	15	-	CASSGGQTSSYEQYF	TGCGCCAGCAGCGGAGGACAGACCAGCTCCTACGAGCAGTACTTC
TRBV5-4	TRBJ2-1	-	11	-	CANGPRDEQFF	TGTGCCAACGGCCCCAGGGATGAGCAGTTCTTC
TRBV5-4	TRBJ2-7	TRBD1	14	few	CASSLKQGAGEQYF	TGTGCCAGCAGCTTGAAACAGGGGGCTGGTGAGCAGTACTTC
TRBV19	TRBJ1-6	TRBD1	13	-	CASSGTGASPLHF	TGTGCCAGTAGCGGGACAGGGGCATCACCCCTCCACTTT
TRBV19	TRBJ2-2	TRBD2	17	-	CATREVGGTSGTGELFF	TGTGCCACCAGGGAGGTGGGCGGGACTAGCGGCACCGGGGAGCTGTTTTTT
TRBV7-9	TRBJ2-2	TRBD2	15	-	CARNKAGDYPGELFF	TGTGCCAGAAACAAAGCGGGAGATTATCCCGGGGAGCTGTTTTTT
TRBV4-2	TRBJ1-6	-	14	-	CASSQGQENSPLHF	TGTGCCAGCAGCCAAGGGCAGGAAAATTCACCCCTCCACTTT
TRBV19	TRBJ1-5	-	16	-	CASSIVFGRAEQPQHF	TGTGCCAGTAGTATAGTATTCGGCAGGGCGGAACAGCCCCAGCATTTT
TRBV11-1	TRBJ2-1	TRBD2	15	-	CASSRTSGIINEQFF	TGTGCCAGCAGCCGGACTAGCGGGATAATAAATGAGCAGTTCTTC
TRBV27	TRBJ2-5	TRBD2	17	-	CAGSKGTGGGNKETQYF	TGTGCCGGCAGTAAGGGAACGGGAGGGGGAAATAAAGAGACCCAGTACTTC
TRBV5-1	TRBJ2-7	-	13	-	CASSPRVSYEQYF	TGCGCCAGCAGCCCCAGGGTTTCCTACGAGCAGTACTTC
TRBV11-3	TRBJ1-1	-	14	-	CASSLGLTRSGAFF	TGTGCCAGCAGCTTAGGCCTAACGCGGAGTGGAGCTTTCTTT
TRBV5-4	TRBJ1-2	TRBD1	16	-	CASSLEGAREVYGYTF	TGTGCCAGCAGCTTGGAGGGGGCCAGGGAGGTCTATGGCTACACCTTC
TRBV6-6	TRBJ2-1	-	15	-	CASSSTGSSYNEQFF	TGTGCCAGCAGCTCGACAGGTTCCTCCTACAATGAGCAGTTCTTC
TRBV27	TRBJ1-6	-	13	-	CASSPMGQSPLHF	TGTGCCAGCAGTCCCATGGGGCAGTCACCCCTCCACTTT
TRBV6-5	TRBJ1-5	-	13	-	CASGTGSNQPQHF	TGTGCCAGCGGTACAGGGTCCAATCAGCCCCAGCATTTT
TRBV27	TRBJ2-1	TRBD2	15	-	CASSLGGGLIYEQFF	TGTGCCAGCAGTTTGGGGGGAGGGCTAATCTATGAGCAGTTCTTC
TRBV27	TRBJ1-2	-	13	few	CASRREGGYGYTF	TGTGCCAGCAGGAGGGAAGGCGGGTATGGCTACACCTTC
TRBV6-5	TRBJ2-3	-	12	-	CASSSYTDTQYF	TGTGCCAGCAGTTCCTACACAGATACGCAGTATTTT
TRBV5-1	TRBJ2-1	TRBD2	14	-	CASSTPTSVNEQFF	TGCGCCAGCAGCACGCCCACTAGCGTCAATGAGCAGTTCTTC
TRBV6-5	TRBJ1-4	TRBD1	16	few	CASSYSVGTGFKKLFF	TGTGCCAGCAGCTACTCCGTCGGGACAGGGTTTAAAAAACTGTTTTTT
TRBV15	TRBJ2-7	-	13	-	CATSRDRPGEQYF	TGTGCCACCAGCAGAGATCGTCCCGGCGAGCAGTACTTC